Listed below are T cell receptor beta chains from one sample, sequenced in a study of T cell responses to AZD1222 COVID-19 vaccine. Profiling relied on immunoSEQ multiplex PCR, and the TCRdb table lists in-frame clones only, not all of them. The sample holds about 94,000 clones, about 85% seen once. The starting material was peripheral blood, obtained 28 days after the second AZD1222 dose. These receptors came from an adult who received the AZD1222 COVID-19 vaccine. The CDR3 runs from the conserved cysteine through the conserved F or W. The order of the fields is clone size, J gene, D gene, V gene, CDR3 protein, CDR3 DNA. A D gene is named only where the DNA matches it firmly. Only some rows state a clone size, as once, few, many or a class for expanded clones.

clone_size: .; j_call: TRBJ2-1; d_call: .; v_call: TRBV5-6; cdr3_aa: CASSLGSRSYNEQFF; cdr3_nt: TGTGCCAGCAGCTTGGGGTCTCGCTCCTACAATGAGCAGTTCTTC
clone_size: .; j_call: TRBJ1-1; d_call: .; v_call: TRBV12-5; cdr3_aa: CASGLEMNTEAFF; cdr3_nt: TGTGCTAGTGGTTTGGAAATGAACACTGAAGCTTTCTTT
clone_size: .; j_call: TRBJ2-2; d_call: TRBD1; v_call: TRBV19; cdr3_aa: CASGTGNTGELFF; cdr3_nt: TGTGCCAGCGGGACAGGGAACACCGGGGAGCTGTTTTTT
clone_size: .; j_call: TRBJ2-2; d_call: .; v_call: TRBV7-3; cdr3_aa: CASSLIGTGELFF; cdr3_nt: TGTGCCAGCAGCTTAATAGGGACCGGGGAGCTGTTTTTT
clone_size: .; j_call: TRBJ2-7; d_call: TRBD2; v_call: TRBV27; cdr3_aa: CASSLSGLAGGYYEQYF; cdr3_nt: TGTGCCAGCAGTTTATCGGGACTAGCGGGAGGGTACTACGAGCAGTACTTC
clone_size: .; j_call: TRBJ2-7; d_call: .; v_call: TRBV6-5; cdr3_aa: CASSSNSYYEQYF; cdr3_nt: TGTGCCAGCAGTTCTAACAGCTATTACGAGCAGTACTTC
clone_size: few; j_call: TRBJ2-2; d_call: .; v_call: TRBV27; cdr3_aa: CASSRTPLAGELFF; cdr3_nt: TGTGCCAGCAGTAGGACGCCTCTAGCCGGGGAGCTGTTTTTT
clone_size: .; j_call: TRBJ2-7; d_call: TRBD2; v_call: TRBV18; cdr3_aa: CASSPFSGITYEQYF; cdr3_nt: TGTGCCAGCTCCCCCTTCAGCGGGATAACGTACGAGCAGTACTTC
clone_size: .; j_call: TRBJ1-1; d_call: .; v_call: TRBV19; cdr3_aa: CASSPERGGHTEAFF; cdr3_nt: TGTGCCAGTAGTCCAGAAAGGGGAGGTCACACTGAAGCTTTCTTT
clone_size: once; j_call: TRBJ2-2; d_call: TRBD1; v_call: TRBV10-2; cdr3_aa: CASSSLGDREITGELFF; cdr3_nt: TGCGCCAGCAGCTCCCTTGGGGACAGGGAAATCACCGGGGAGCTGTTTTTT
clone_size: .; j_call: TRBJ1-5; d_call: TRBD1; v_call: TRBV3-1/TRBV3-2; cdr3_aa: CASSQGRGHNQPQHF; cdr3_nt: TGTGCCAGCAGCCAAGGTAGGGGGCACAATCAGCCCCAGCATTTT
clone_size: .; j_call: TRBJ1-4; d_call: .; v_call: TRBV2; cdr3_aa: CASKNSGTNEKLFF; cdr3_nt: TGTGCCAGCAAAAACAGCGGAACTAATGAAAAACTGTTTTTT
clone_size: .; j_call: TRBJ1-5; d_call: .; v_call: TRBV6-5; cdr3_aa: CASSYSGEVGNQPQHF; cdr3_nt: TGTGCCAGCAGTTACTCTGGGGAGGTAGGCAATCAGCCCCAGCATTTT
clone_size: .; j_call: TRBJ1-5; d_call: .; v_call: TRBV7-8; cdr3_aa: CASSPVNMNQPQHF; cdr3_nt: TGTGCCAGCAGCCCCGTTAACATGAATCAGCCCCAGCATTTT
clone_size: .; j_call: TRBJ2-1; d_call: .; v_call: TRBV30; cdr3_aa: CAWSGMNEQFF; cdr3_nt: TGTGCCTGGAGTGGAATGAATGAGCAGTTCTTC
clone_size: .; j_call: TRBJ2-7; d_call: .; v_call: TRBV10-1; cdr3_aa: CASSERGGYEQYF; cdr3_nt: TGCGCCAGCAGTGAGAGGGGGGGTTACGAGCAGTACTTC
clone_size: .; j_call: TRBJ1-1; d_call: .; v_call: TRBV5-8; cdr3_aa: CASSFPQGKNTEAFF; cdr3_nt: TGTGCCAGCAGCTTCCCACAGGGAAAGAACACTGAAGCTTTCTTT
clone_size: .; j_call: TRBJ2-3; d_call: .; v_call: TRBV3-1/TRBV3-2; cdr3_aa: CASSQRDPADTQYF; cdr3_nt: TGTGCCAGCAGCCAACGGGACCCTGCGGATACGCAGTATTTT
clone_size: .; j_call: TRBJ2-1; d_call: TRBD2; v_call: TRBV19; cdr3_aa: CASSMDSGTSGLNEQFF; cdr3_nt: TGTGCCAGTAGTATGGATTCCGGGACTAGCGGCCTCAATGAGCAGTTCTTC
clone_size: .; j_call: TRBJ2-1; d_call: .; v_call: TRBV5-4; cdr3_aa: CASSLSGLSSYNEQFF; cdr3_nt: TGTGCCAGCAGCTTGAGCGGGCTGAGCTCCTACAATGAGCAGTTCTTC
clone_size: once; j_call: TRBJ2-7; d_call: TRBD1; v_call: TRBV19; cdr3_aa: CASSVPAGTGHYEQYF; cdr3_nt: TGTGCCAGTAGTGTTCCCGCCGGGACAGGGCACTACGAGCAGTACTTC
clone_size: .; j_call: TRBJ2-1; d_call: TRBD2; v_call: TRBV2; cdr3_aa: CASSELAGDYNEQFF; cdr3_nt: TGTGCCAGCAGTGAACTGGCGGGGGACTACAATGAGCAGTTCTTC
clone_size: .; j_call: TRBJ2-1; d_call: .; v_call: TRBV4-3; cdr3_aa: CASSQLGVYNEQFF; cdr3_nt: TGCGCCAGCAGCCAATTGGGTGTCTACAATGAGCAGTTCTTC
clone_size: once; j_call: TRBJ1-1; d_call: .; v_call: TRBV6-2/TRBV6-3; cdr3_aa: CASSPGVRYTEAFF; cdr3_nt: TGTGCCAGCAGCCCAGGGGTGAGGTACACTGAAGCTTTCTTT
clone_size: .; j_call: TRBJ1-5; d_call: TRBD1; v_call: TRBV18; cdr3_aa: CASSAQGASQPQHF; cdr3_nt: TGTGCCAGCTCAGCTCAGGGGGCGAGCCAGCCCCAGCATTTT
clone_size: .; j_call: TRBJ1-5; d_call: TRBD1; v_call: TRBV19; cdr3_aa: CASSMGQFNQPQHF; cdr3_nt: TGTGCCAGTAGTATGGGACAGTTCAATCAGCCCCAGCATTTT
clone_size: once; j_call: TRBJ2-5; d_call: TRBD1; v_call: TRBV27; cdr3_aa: CASRLQGAGETQYF; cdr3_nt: TGTGCCAGCAGACTACAGGGGGCAGGGGAGACCCAGTACTTC
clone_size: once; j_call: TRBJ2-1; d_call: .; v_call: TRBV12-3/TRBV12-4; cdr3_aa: CASSTVGSEQFF; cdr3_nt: TGTGCCAGCAGCACAGTTGGGAGTGAGCAGTTCTTC